This is a list of T cell receptor beta chains from one sample in a study of T cells in Graves' hyperthyroidism and ophthalmopathy. MiXCR was run by TCRdb on the multiplex PCR reads, yielding one entry per CDR3 protein. Here the sample spans some 300,000 distinct CDR3 sequences, 15% to 20% being singletons. The sequenced sample was blood. The receptors stem from a man between 45 and 60 years old with Graves' ophthalmopathy. The CDR3 runs from the conserved cysteine through the conserved F or W. The D gene is left open where the match is weak. Only some rows state a clone size, as once, few, many or a class for expanded clones.

V	J	D	size	DNA	CDR3
TRBV20-1	TRBJ1-1	NA	many	TGCAGTACGACGATGGGGACACCCACTGAAGCTTTCTTT	CSTTMGTPTEAFF
TRBV20-1	TRBJ1-1	NA	many	TGCAGTGCTAGAGGGGGCAGCTCGAACACTGAAGCTTTCTTT	CSARGGSSNTEAFF
TRBV2	TRBJ1-6	NA	few	TGTGCCAGACATGAGACCGACGGAAGGAATTCACCCCTCCACTTT	CARHETDGRNSPLHF
TRBV6-2/TRBV6-3	TRBJ1-2	NA	few	TGTGCCAGCAGTTACTCGAGCGGGACTAACTATGGCTACACCTTC	CASSYSSGTNYGYTF
TRBV11-3	TRBJ2-1	TRBD1	many	TGTGCCAGCAGCTTTGGCGGGGACAGGGATGAGCAGTTCTTC	CASSFGGDRDEQFF
TRBV19	TRBJ1-2	NA	few	TGTGCCAGTACGCCCGGTTCTGGAGGGGGTTATGGCTACACCTTC	CASTPGSGGGYGYTF
TRBV5-1	TRBJ2-1	TRBD2	many	TGCGCCAGCAGCTTGGCCCCAGCGGGAGGGCCTCAGGATGAGCAGTTCTTC	CASSLAPAGGPQDEQFF
TRBV24-1	TRBJ2-5	NA	few	TGTGCCACCAGTGAGCCCCGGGGGGAGACCCAGTACTTC	CATSEPRGETQYF
TRBV20-1	TRBJ2-7	NA	many	TGCAGTGCTAGTAGTAGAGGGGAGAGCTACGAGCAGTACTTC	CSASSRGESYEQYF
TRBV20-1	TRBJ1-5	TRBD1	once	TGCAGTGCTAGTGGGACAGGGAACGATCAGCCCCAGCATTTT	CSASGTGNDQPQHF
TRBV10-2	TRBJ2-3	TRBD2	few	TGCGCCAGCAGTCCTAGCGGGAGATTGGCGGGGACAGATACGCAGTATTTT	CASSPSGRLAGTDTQYF
TRBV20-1	TRBJ2-7	NA	many	TGCAGTGCTAGTTCCCTAGCCTTATCCTACGAGCAGTACTTC	CSASSLALSYEQYF
TRBV3-1	TRBJ2-1	TRBD2	many	TGTGCCAGCAGCCGGAATCGGGGTAACGGGAGGAACTCCTACAATGAGCAGTTCTTC	CASSRNRGNGRNSYNEQFF
TRBV30	TRBJ2-1	TRBD1	few	TGTGCCGGCGGGACAGGGTGGCTAGCGGAATACACCTACAATGAGCAGTTCTTC	CAGGTGWLAEYTYNEQFF
TRBV11-2	TRBJ1-5	NA	many	TGTGCCAGCAGCTTAGGACCCGGCAATCAGCCCCAGCATTTT	CASSLGPGNQPQHF
TRBV12-3/TRBV12-4	TRBJ2-3	NA	few	TGTGCCAGCAGTTTGCGTCGTGGACAAGATACGCAGTATTTT	CASSLRRGQDTQYF
TRBV9	TRBJ1-1	NA	NA	TGTGCCAGCAGCGTATCGACAGGTCGGAACACTGAAGCTTTCTTT	CASSVSTGRNTEAFF
TRBV7-8	TRBJ2-7	TRBD2	many	TGTGCCAGCAGCTTACGTCGTCTAGCGGGCGCCTACGAGCAGTACTTC	CASSLRRLAGAYEQYF
TRBV24-1	TRBJ2-1	NA	few	TGTGCCACCAGTGATTTTAGCAGGTCCACGGGGTACAATGAGCAGTTCTTC	CATSDFSRSTGYNEQFF
TRBV12-3/TRBV12-4	TRBJ1-5	NA	NA	TGTGCCAGCAGCCCGGAGTTTAGCAATCAGCCCCAGCATTTT	CASSPEFSNQPQHF
TRBV2	TRBJ1-5	TRBD1	many	TGTGCCAGCAGCGGGGACAGGGGGCCGGGACCCCAGCATTTT	CASSGDRGPGPQHF
TRBV19	TRBJ1-5	NA	NA	TGTGCCAGTAGTATGGAGGGCTATAGCAATCAGCCCCAGCATTTT	CASSMEGYSNQPQHF
TRBV28	TRBJ2-1	NA	few	TGTGCCAGCAGTTTCAGGCGGGCTCGGAATGAGCAGTTCTTC	CASSFRRARNEQFF
TRBV11-2	TRBJ2-2	NA	many	TGTGCCAGCAGCTTAGAGGGTAGATTGGACACCGGGGAGCTGTTTTTT	CASSLEGRLDTGELFF
TRBV3-1	TRBJ2-1	TRBD2	many	TGTGCCAGCAGCCCCTCGGGTAGCGGGGTTTACAATGAGCAGTTCTTC	CASSPSGSGVYNEQFF
TRBV28	TRBJ1-2	NA	many	TGTGCCAGCGCGGATTCAAATGGCTACACCTTC	CASADSNGYTF
TRBV12-3/TRBV12-4	TRBJ2-7	TRBD1	many	TGTGCCAGCAGTGACAGGGGATTCTACGAGCAGTACTTC	CASSDRGFYEQYF
TRBV28	TRBJ1-2	NA	many	TGTGCCAGCAGTTTAGCCCGTCGGGGCTACACCTTC	CASSLARRGYTF
TRBV20-1	TRBJ1-6	NA	NA	TGCAGTGCTAGTGAGAGGAGCGGTTCACCCCTCCACTTT	CSASERSGSPLHF
TRBV19	TRBJ2-1	NA	many	TGTGCCAGTAGTATAGGGGCTAGTAGGGCAACTGAGCAGTTCTTC	CASSIGASRATEQFF
TRBV7-9	TRBJ2-1	TRBD2	NA	TGTGCCAGCAGCCCCAGCGGGAGGAACGGAAATGAGCAGTTCTTC	CASSPSGRNGNEQFF
TRBV6-5	TRBJ2-2	TRBD1	few	TGTGCCAGCAGTTACTTCCGGGCGGACAGGGCGGATGGGGAGCTGTTTTTT	CASSYFRADRADGELFF
TRBV20-1	TRBJ2-5	NA	many	TGCAGTGCCAGGGGCGGGGGTTTGGAGACCCAGTACTTC	CSARGGGLETQYF
TRBV19	TRBJ1-1	NA	few	TGTGCCAGTAGAATGGGGAGGAACACTGAAGCTTTCTTT	CASRMGRNTEAFF
TRBV7-9	TRBJ1-1	TRBD1	few	TGTGCCAGCAGCTTTGAGGGGGCGAACACTGAAGCTTTCTTT	CASSFEGANTEAFF
TRBV20-1	TRBJ2-5	TRBD1	NA	TGCAGTTCTGGACAGGGGGGCCAAGAGACCCAGTACTTC	CSSGQGGQETQYF
TRBV7-9	TRBJ2-5	NA	many	TGTGCCAGCAGCTTAGCGTACGAAGAGACCCAGTACTTC	CASSLAYEETQYF
TRBV29-1	TRBJ2-3	TRBD1	few	TGCAGCGTCGGGACAGGACTCACAGATACGCAGTATTTT	CSVGTGLTDTQYF
TRBV5-1	TRBJ1-1	TRBD1	many	TGCGCCAGCAGCTCCTCGACAGGGGATTCCACTGAAGCTTTCTTT	CASSSSTGDSTEAFF
TRBV3-1	TRBJ2-7	NA	NA	TGTGCCAGCAGCCAAGAGACAATACCCCTGTACGAGCAGTACTTC	CASSQETIPLYEQYF
TRBV11-2	TRBJ1-6	NA	many	TGTGCCAGCAGCCTCGTGTACGATTCACCCCTCCACTTT	CASSLVYDSPLHF